This T cell receptor beta chain was recovered during a study of CD8 T cells in ankylosing spondylitis. Study observations and caveats: Seemingly distinctive of ankylosing spondylitis blood was a TCR beta motif formed by eight highly homologous variants. Within peripheral blood, clones linked to disease were CD8+ and relatively rare.

CDR3 length: 16 residues. V was clipped by 1 base and J by 4 bases, with 13 bases between them. Germline-derived CDR1 and CDR2 are SGHAT and FQNNGV. This clonotype appeared many times. Its antigen remains unknown. TCRdb called the 5' RACE reads again in MiXCR, with one record for every CDR3 protein. The table lists around 490,000 distinct CDR3 sequences, 5.3% of them singletons, with under 4.5% in the top ten. The sequence came from a male donor with ankylosing spondylitis. This chain connects TRBV11-2 to TRBJ2-2; D tentatively reads TRBD1 or TRBD2 (6 bases each). Source material: blood, either unsorted or a sorted T cell fraction (not recorded which). The CDR3 sequence: CASSLVWGAGTGELFF. CDR3 nucleotides: TGTGCCAGCAGCTTAGTATGGGGGGCAGGCACCGGGGAGCTGTTTTTT.